The T cell receptor (beta chain) described here comes from a study of blood T cell repertoires in COVID-19. In the study overall: Sources were T cells, B-cell-depleted T cells, or PBMCs; the material itself was cDNA or gDNA.

Produced via immunoSEQ multiplex PCR; TCRdb's table is partial and in-frame only. The sample yields hundreds of thousands of clones, less than 90% seen once. With 6 bases removed from V and 1 base from J, the gap between germline ends came to 13 bases. The CDR3 covers 15 residues. Germline V gene data show CDR1 as LGHDT and CDR2 as YNNKEL (reference sequence). The V gene is TRBV3-1 (or the pseudogene TRBV3-2), the J gene TRBJ2-1; possible D gene TRBD1, 6 bases. The sample taken for sequencing was peripheral blood. The clonotype comes from a woman between 50 and 59 years old with COVID-19, enrolled during active disease. CDR3 DNA sequence: TGTGCCAGCAGTCGAGGGGGATTGTCCTACAATGAGCAGTTCTTC. Protein product: CASSRGGLSYNEQFF.